The source of this TCR beta chain is a study of cytomegalovirus exposure and HLA in healthy donors. Study outcomes and limitations: Across all donors, roughly uniform sequencing depth was an assumption of the presence/absence analyses. The majority of CMV-associated TCR beta chains were reported as apparently HLA-restricted in a later analysis.

V trimming: 4 bases; J trimming: 6 bases; junction bases outside the gene matches: 9. Looked up from germline, CDR1 is SGHRS and CDR2 is YFSETQ. This CDR3 spans 15 amino acids. Points on this clone: No antigen is known for it.

Primers included in the PCR were 60 Vbeta and 13 Jbeta primers. Assay used: immunoSEQ multiplex PCR; TCRdb lists only in-frame clones, some missing. The profile shows about 150,000 clones, 80% to 90% of them singletons. The receptor's source is a woman under 30 in good health and CMV-seronegative. Sequencing was carried out using PBMCs. The V gene is TRBV5-1, the J gene TRBJ1-4; 7 bases align to TRBD1. CDR3 amino acids: CASSTGTVWDEKLFF. CDR3 coding DNA: TGCGCCAGCAGCACCGGGACAGTCTGGGATGAAAAACTGTTTTTT.